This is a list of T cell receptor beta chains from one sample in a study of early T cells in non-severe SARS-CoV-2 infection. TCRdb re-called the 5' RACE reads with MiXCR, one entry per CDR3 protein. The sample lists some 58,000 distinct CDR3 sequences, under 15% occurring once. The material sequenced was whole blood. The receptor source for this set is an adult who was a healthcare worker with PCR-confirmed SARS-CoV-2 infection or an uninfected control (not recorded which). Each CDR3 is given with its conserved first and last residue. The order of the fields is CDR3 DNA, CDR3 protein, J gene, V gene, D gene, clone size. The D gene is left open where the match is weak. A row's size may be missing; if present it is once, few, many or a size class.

CDR3 DNA: TGTGCCAGCCTTCGAGGATCCCCCTACGAGCAGTACTTC; CDR3 protein: CASLRGSPYEQYF; J gene: TRBJ2-7; V gene: TRBV6-1; D gene: .; clone size: .
CDR3 DNA: TGTGCCAGCAGCTTAGAGGGGCGGCCAGGGGCATTCGGCACTGAAGCTTTCTTT; CDR3 protein: CASSLEGRPGAFGTEAFF; J gene: TRBJ1-1; V gene: TRBV7-2; D gene: .; clone size: many
CDR3 DNA: TGTGCCAGCAGCCAGACAGGGGGTGAGCAGTTCTTC; CDR3 protein: CASSQTGGEQFF; J gene: TRBJ2-1; V gene: TRBV7-3; D gene: TRBD1; clone size: many
CDR3 DNA: TGCGCCAGCAGCTGGCAGGGGCCAAACGAGCAGTACTTC; CDR3 protein: CASSWQGPNEQYF; J gene: TRBJ2-7; V gene: TRBV5-1; D gene: .; clone size: few
CDR3 DNA: TGTGCCATCAGTGAGTCTGGGACAGGGGATGAAAAACTGTTTTTT; CDR3 protein: CAISESGTGDEKLFF; J gene: TRBJ1-4; V gene: TRBV10-3; D gene: TRBD1; clone size: many
CDR3 DNA: TGTGCCAGCAGACAGGACAGTGTTTACACTGAAGCTTTCTTT; CDR3 protein: CASRQDSVYTEAFF; J gene: TRBJ1-1; V gene: TRBV6-5; D gene: .; clone size: .
CDR3 DNA: TGCAGCGGGGGGAGCACAGATACGCAGTATTTT; CDR3 protein: CSGGSTDTQYF; J gene: TRBJ2-3; V gene: TRBV20-1; D gene: TRBD2; clone size: few
CDR3 DNA: TGTGCCAGCAGCTTAGGGGGTTACCCTGAAGCTTTCTTT; CDR3 protein: CASSLGGYPEAFF; J gene: TRBJ1-1; V gene: TRBV7-6; D gene: .; clone size: .
CDR3 DNA: TGCGCCAGCAGTGAGCCTAGGACAGGGGGCTCCGAGCAGTACTTC; CDR3 protein: CASSEPRTGGSEQYF; J gene: TRBJ2-7; V gene: TRBV10-2; D gene: TRBD1; clone size: few
CDR3 DNA: TGTGCCAGCTCACCCGCCTCCTCGGGACGGCACTCTGGAAACACCATATATTTT; CDR3 protein: CASSPASSGRHSGNTIYF; J gene: TRBJ1-3; V gene: TRBV18; D gene: .; clone size: few
CDR3 DNA: TGTGCCAGCAGGAGAGAGGGGGGAAGCAATGAGCAGTTCTTC; CDR3 protein: CASRREGGSNEQFF; J gene: TRBJ2-1; V gene: TRBV2; D gene: .; clone size: .
CDR3 DNA: TGTGCCAGCAGCTTAGAACGACGTCACACTGAAGCTTTCTTT; CDR3 protein: CASSLERRHTEAFF; J gene: TRBJ1-1; V gene: TRBV7-6; D gene: .; clone size: .
CDR3 DNA: TGTGCCAGCTCACTAACCGGGACTGGGAATCAGCCCCAGCATTTT; CDR3 protein: CASSLTGTGNQPQHF; J gene: TRBJ1-5; V gene: TRBV18; D gene: .; clone size: many
CDR3 DNA: TGTGCCACCAGCGGGACAGGGTCGCGTCAGCCCCAGCATTTT; CDR3 protein: CATSGTGSRQPQHF; J gene: TRBJ1-5; V gene: TRBV15; D gene: TRBD1; clone size: many
CDR3 DNA: TGTGCCAGCAGCTTGGCCCAGGGAACCTATGGCTACACCTTC; CDR3 protein: CASSLAQGTYGYTF; J gene: TRBJ1-2; V gene: TRBV5-6; D gene: .; clone size: many
CDR3 DNA: TGCGCCAGCAGCTTGGCCGGGGGGACCTCTGGGGCCAACGTCCTGACTTTC; CDR3 protein: CASSLAGGTSGANVLTF; J gene: TRBJ2-6; V gene: TRBV5-1; D gene: TRBD2; clone size: few
CDR3 DNA: TGTGCCAGCAGTCCGGACAGGGCATTTAATGAAAAACTGTTTTTT; CDR3 protein: CASSPDRAFNEKLFF; J gene: TRBJ1-4; V gene: TRBV27; D gene: TRBD1; clone size: few
CDR3 DNA: TGTGCCAGCAGTCAAGGACAGGCGCTATACGAGCAGTACTTC; CDR3 protein: CASSQGQALYEQYF; J gene: TRBJ2-7; V gene: TRBV28; D gene: TRBD1; clone size: many
CDR3 DNA: TGTGCCAGCAGGTACTCCGACAGGGATCGCAATCAGCCCCAGCATTTT; CDR3 protein: CASRYSDRDRNQPQHF; J gene: TRBJ1-5; V gene: TRBV6-2/TRBV6-3; D gene: TRBD1; clone size: many
CDR3 DNA: TGCAGCGCTGCAGTAGTGGCGATAGGAGATACGCAGTATTTT; CDR3 protein: CSAAVVAIGDTQYF; J gene: TRBJ2-3; V gene: TRBV29-1; D gene: .; clone size: few
CDR3 DNA: TGCGCCAGCAGCCCGCAGCCCGGGGGGAGCACCGGGGAGCTGTTTTTT; CDR3 protein: CASSPQPGGSTGELFF; J gene: TRBJ2-2; V gene: TRBV5-1; D gene: TRBD2; clone size: .
CDR3 DNA: TGTGCCAGCAGCCACCCCTCGGGGGAAGTAGCAGATACGCAGTATTTT; CDR3 protein: CASSHPSGEVADTQYF; J gene: TRBJ2-3; V gene: TRBV11-2; D gene: .; clone size: .
CDR3 DNA: TGTGCCAGCAGTACAGCGACAAGGGATGTTACTGAAGCTTTCTTT; CDR3 protein: CASSTATRDVTEAFF; J gene: TRBJ1-1; V gene: TRBV6-5; D gene: .; clone size: many
CDR3 DNA: TGTGCCAGCAGCTTGCTACTTGGGGACACTGAAGCTTTCTTT; CDR3 protein: CASSLLLGDTEAFF; J gene: TRBJ1-1; V gene: TRBV5-5; D gene: .; clone size: many
CDR3 DNA: TGTGCCAGCAGCCGACAATCCACGCGGGAGCAGTACTTC; CDR3 protein: CASSRQSTREQYF; J gene: TRBJ2-7; V gene: TRBV6-2/TRBV6-3; D gene: .; clone size: many
CDR3 DNA: TGTGCCATCAGTGGGGCAGGGGGCTATGGCTACACCTTC; CDR3 protein: CAISGAGGYGYTF; J gene: TRBJ1-2; V gene: TRBV10-3; D gene: TRBD1; clone size: many
CDR3 DNA: TGTGCCAGCAGCCCCCCGACTAGCGGCCACAATGAGCAGTTCTTC; CDR3 protein: CASSPPTSGHNEQFF; J gene: TRBJ2-1; V gene: TRBV7-9; D gene: TRBD2; clone size: many
CDR3 DNA: TGTGCCAGCAGTCCCCTCCCCCAGCGGGACGCAAAAAACGAGCAGTACTTC; CDR3 protein: CASSPLPQRDAKNEQYF; J gene: TRBJ2-7; V gene: TRBV12-3/TRBV12-4; D gene: TRBD2; clone size: many
CDR3 DNA: TGTGCCAGCAGTTTGACCGCTGAAAAACTGTTTTTT; CDR3 protein: CASSLTAEKLFF; J gene: TRBJ1-4; V gene: TRBV6-2/TRBV6-3; D gene: .; clone size: few
CDR3 DNA: TGTGCCAGCACGGCGGGCGGGTTTGAAGCTTTCTTT; CDR3 protein: CASTAGGFEAFF; J gene: TRBJ1-1; V gene: TRBV25-1; D gene: .; clone size: many
CDR3 DNA: TGTGCCAGCAGCCCAATGGGACAGGCTGGGACTGAAGCTTTCTTT; CDR3 protein: CASSPMGQAGTEAFF; J gene: TRBJ1-1; V gene: TRBV7-3; D gene: TRBD1; clone size: many
CDR3 DNA: TGCGCCAGCAGTTCCTCCCGCTGGGGATCCCGTGAGCAGTACTTC; CDR3 protein: CASSSSRWGSREQYF; J gene: TRBJ2-7; V gene: TRBV4-3; D gene: .; clone size: many
CDR3 DNA: TGTGCCAGCAGTTACTCGACCCAGCGGGGGAGCTCCTACAATGAGCAGTTCTTC; CDR3 protein: CASSYSTQRGSSYNEQFF; J gene: TRBJ2-1; V gene: TRBV6-2/TRBV6-3; D gene: TRBD2; clone size: many
CDR3 DNA: TGTGCCTGGAGTCGGGACAGGGGCAATCAGCCCCAGCATTTT; CDR3 protein: CAWSRDRGNQPQHF; J gene: TRBJ1-5; V gene: TRBV30; D gene: TRBD1; clone size: few
CDR3 DNA: TGTGCCAGCAGCCCGACAGCTTACAATGAGCAGTTCTTC; CDR3 protein: CASSPTAYNEQFF; J gene: TRBJ2-1; V gene: TRBV11-2; D gene: .; clone size: few
CDR3 DNA: TGCAGCGTTGAAATCCCAGCGGGGGGATCCGAGGGCACAGATACGCAGTATTTT; CDR3 protein: CSVEIPAGGSEGTDTQYF; J gene: TRBJ2-3; V gene: TRBV29-1; D gene: TRBD2; clone size: few
CDR3 DNA: TGTGCCAGCAGTTACACAGGTCTCACTGAAGCTTTCTTT; CDR3 protein: CASSYTGLTEAFF; J gene: TRBJ1-1; V gene: TRBV12-3/TRBV12-4; D gene: .; clone size: few
CDR3 DNA: TGTGCCTGGAGCCGCACAGGGACCACTGAAGCTTTCTTT; CDR3 protein: CAWSRTGTTEAFF; J gene: TRBJ1-1; V gene: TRBV30; D gene: .; clone size: many
CDR3 DNA: TGTGCCAGCAGTGAAGAGTACTATGGCTACACCTTC; CDR3 protein: CASSEEYYGYTF; J gene: TRBJ1-2; V gene: TRBV2; D gene: .; clone size: many
CDR3 DNA: TGTGCCAGCCGTAAGATGGGTGCCTACGAGCAGTACTTC; CDR3 protein: CASRKMGAYEQYF; J gene: TRBJ2-7; V gene: TRBV14; D gene: .; clone size: many
CDR3 DNA: TGTGCCAGCAGCCCCCGGACAGGGGACTCCTACAATGAGCAGTTCTTC; CDR3 protein: CASSPRTGDSYNEQFF; J gene: TRBJ2-1; V gene: TRBV11-2; D gene: TRBD1; clone size: few
CDR3 DNA: TGTGCCAGCAGCCACCGGGTAGGGGGCTCTGAAAAACTGTTTTTT; CDR3 protein: CASSHRVGGSEKLFF; J gene: TRBJ1-4; V gene: TRBV5-6; D gene: TRBD1; clone size: many
CDR3 DNA: TGTGCCAGCAGCCAAGCTCTCGAAGCTTTCTTT; CDR3 protein: CASSQALEAFF; J gene: TRBJ1-1; V gene: TRBV4-2; D gene: .; clone size: once
CDR3 DNA: TGCGCCAGCAGCTTCCTGGGGCGCGCTGATGGCTACACCTTC; CDR3 protein: CASSFLGRADGYTF; J gene: TRBJ1-2; V gene: TRBV5-1; D gene: .; clone size: .
CDR3 DNA: TGTGCCAGCAGTGAATCGAAGGAGAACACTGAAGCTTTCTTT; CDR3 protein: CASSESKENTEAFF; J gene: TRBJ1-1; V gene: TRBV25-1; D gene: .; clone size: few
CDR3 DNA: TGCAGTGCGGCGGACAGGGGGCAAGCGGACTACGAGCAGTACTTC; CDR3 protein: CSAADRGQADYEQYF; J gene: TRBJ2-7; V gene: TRBV20-1; D gene: TRBD1; clone size: .